These 14 T cell receptor beta chains were all obtained from the same sample, sequenced in a study of shared clonotypes between healthy human individuals. This table comes from immunoSEQ multiplex PCR, and its TCRdb copy is limited to in-frame clones, with some not included. The sample records 2 million to 3 million clones, 80% to 95% being singletons. Sequenced material: naive CD4+ T cells from PBMCs. Subset noted: CD45RA+ positively selected. These receptors were obtained from a man in his late teens or twenties in good health. Some clones in this sample may be carry-over from other donors' samples.

Comments on this clone: Other DNA sequences of this sample code for an identical CDR3. The CDR3 DNA follows: TGTGCCAGCAGCAGACTAGCGGGACCCTACGAGCAGTACTTC. Its protein is CASSRLAGPYEQYF. The chain joins TRBV7-2 to TRBJ2-7; 11 bases are a match to TRBD2. The V gene's germline CDR1 is SGHTA and CDR2 FQGNSA. CDR3 length equals 14 residues. J gave up 2 bases and V 5 bases, and 2 bases lay outside the gene matches.

As to this clone: The junction does not match germline at one end; this may be a read error. The sample carries other DNA sequences with the same CDR3. This chain links TRBV5-1 with TRBJ1-2, with 7 bases that match TRBD1. Germline V CDR1 and CDR2: SGHRS, YFSETQ. This CDR3 region has 14 residues. CDR3 residues: CASSSSTGNYGYTF. CDR3 DNA: TGCGCCAGCAGCTCATCGACAGGGAACTATGGCTATACCTTC.

V and J are TRBV6-1 and TRBJ2-5; D could derive from TRBD1 or TRBD2 (5 bases each). V lost 8 bases and J 5 bases, leaving 18 bases between the germline ends. Germline lookup yields CDR1 MNHNS and CDR2 SASEGT. The CDR3 is made up of 14 amino acids. The CDR3 nucleotides read TGTGCCAGCCGCCGTGGGGGTGATATTGAGACCCAGTACTTC. Translating it yields CASRRGGDIETQYF.

The chain employs TRBV7-8 and TRBJ1-3; the D is unclear. V lost 8 bases and J lost 4, with 6 bases in between. Germline V gene sequence: CDR1 SGHVS, CDR2 FQNEAQ. This CDR3 contains 11 residues. CDR3 coding DNA: TGTGCCAGCCGTGAGGGAAACACCATATATTTT. Residues: CASREGNTIYF.

The chain links TRBV6-1 to TRBJ2-5; D is uncertain. The end of the DNA aligns better with TRBJ2-7, so the J call may be wrong. CDR1 MNHNS and CDR2 SASEGT come from the germline V gene. This CDR3 region has 13 residues. In DNA form, the CDR3 reads TGTGCCAGCAGTGCAGGAAGACCCTACGAGCAGTACTTC. This codes for CASSAGRPYEQYF.

The V and J genes are TRBV7-6 and TRBJ2-1, with 16 bases fitting TRBD2. Germline CDR1 SGHVS, CDR2 FNYEAQ. V was pared by 8 bases and J by 9 bases, with 4 bases of the junction left unmatched. The CDR3 runs 14 residues. This CDR3 reads CASAGTSGRGEQFF. For the CDR3, the DNA is TGTGCCAGCGCCGGGACTAGCGGGAGGGGTGAGCAGTTCTTC.

The rearrangement links TRBV14 to TRBJ2-5; possible D gene TRBD1, 7 bases. This CDR3 spans 17 amino acids. Deletions cut 0 bases from V and 1 base from J, with 15 bases between. CDR1 and CDR2 (germline): SGHDN, FVKESK. This chain's CDR3 is CASSQDRGTDSQETQYF. The CDR3 DNA follows: TGTGCCAGCAGCCAAGATCGCGGGACAGATAGCCAAGAGACCCAGTACTTC.

CDR3 residues: CASSLTGGAGGNNEQFF. The CDR3 region has the DNA TGTGCCAGCAGCCTCACCGGGGGAGCGGGAGGTAACAATGAGCAGTTCTTC. The chain couples TRBV7-3 to TRBJ2-1; 9 nucleotides align to TRBD2. The CDR3 covers 17 residues. V trimming: 5 bases; J trimming: 5 bases; junction bases outside the gene matches: 13. The germline V gene has CDR1 SGHTA and CDR2 FQGTGA.

This chain uses TRBV5-6 with TRBJ2-5, with 7 bases identical to TRBD1. This CDR3 is 14 amino acids long. The germline CDR1 and CDR2 sequences are SGHDT and YYEEEE. V trimming: 4 bases; J trimming: 2 bases; junction bases outside the gene matches: 5. CDR3 residues: CASSPTGQQETQYF. The CDR3 DNA sequence: TGTGCCAGCAGCCCGACAGGGCAACAAGAGACCCAGTACTTC.

This chain connects TRBV11-2 to TRBJ2-6, with no clear D. V was clipped by 7 bases and J by 4 bases, with 11 bases between them. The CDR3 has 14 amino acids. CDR1 and CDR2 (germline): SGHAT, FQNNGV. The CDR3 nucleotides read TGTGCCAGCACTGCCGAGTTAGGGGCCAACGTCCTGACTTTC. Translating it yields CASTAELGANVLTF. Full variable domain (missing parts from reference TRBV11-2 and TRBJ2-6): EAGVAQSPRYKIIEKRQSVAFWCNPISGHATLYWYQQILGQGPKLLIQFQNNGVVDDSQLPKDRFSAERLKGVDSTLKIQPAKLEDSAVYLCASTAELGANVLTFGAGSRLTVL.

This clone showed up just once. The chain has TRBV13 and TRBJ2-1; possible D gene TRBD2, 6 bases. V shed 3 bases and J shed 6 bases, with 12 bases lying between them. CDR3 size: 14 residues. In germline, CDR1 is PRHDT, CDR2 FYEKMQ (reference sequence). The CDR3 DNA reads TGTGCCAGCAGCTTCCGGGAGTTAAGCAATGAGCAGTTCTTC. Its translation: CASSFRELSNEQFF.

The chain carries TRBV7-8 and TRBJ2-7; TRBD2 might be the D (6 bases). This CDR3 is 14 amino acids long. V dropped 5 bases and J dropped 5 bases, with 16 bases sitting between them. Looked up from germline, CDR1 is SGHVS and CDR2 is FQNEAQ. The CDR3: CASSITGGPNEQYF. The CDR3 nucleotides are TGTGCCAGCAGCATTACCGGGGGACCTAACGAGCAGTACTTC.

This chain uses TRBV7-3 with TRBJ2-3, with TRBD1 matching 8 bases. With V trimmed by 2 bases and J by 1 base, 5 bases remained unmatched. Germline CDR1 is SGHTA and CDR2 is FQGTGA. The CDR3 runs 16 residues. CDR3 loop: CASSLQGGQGTDTQYF. The CDR3 region has the DNA TGTGCCAGCAGCTTACAAGGGGGACAGGGCACAGATACGCAGTATTTT.

The rearrangement joins TRBV9 to TRBJ1-1; 8 bases agree with TRBD1. CDR3 length equals 15 residues. With V trimmed by 0 bases and J by 5 bases, 6 bases remained unmatched. The germline gives CDR1 SGDLS, CDR2 YYNGEE. The CDR3 loop is CASSVGQGAWTEAFF. CDR3 in DNA: TGTGCCAGCAGCGTAGGTCAGGGGGCCTGGACTGAAGCTTTCTTT. The variable domain in full, completed from reference TRBV9 and TRBJ1-1, reads DSGVTQTPKHLITATGQRVTLRCSPRSGDLSVYWYQQSLDQGLQFLIQYYNGEERAKGNILERFSAQQFPDLHSELNLSSLELGDSALYFCASSVGQGAWTEAFFGQGTRLTVV.